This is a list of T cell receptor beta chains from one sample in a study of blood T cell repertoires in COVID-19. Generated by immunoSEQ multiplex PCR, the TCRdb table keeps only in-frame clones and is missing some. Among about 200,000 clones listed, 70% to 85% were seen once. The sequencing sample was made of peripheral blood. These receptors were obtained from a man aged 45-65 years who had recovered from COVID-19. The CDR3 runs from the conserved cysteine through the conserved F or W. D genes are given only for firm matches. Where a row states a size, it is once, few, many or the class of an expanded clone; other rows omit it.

TGTGCCAGCAGTTACTCAAGCTGGGCTGAACTGGACGAGCAGTACTTC,CASSYSSWAELDEQYF,.,TRBV6-5,.,TRBJ2-7
TGTGCCAGCAGTTACTGGCCAGGGCAGGACGAGCAGTACTTC,CASSYWPGQDEQYF,.,TRBV6-7,.,TRBJ2-7
TGCGCCAGCAAAAAGATCCTAGCCCCCTCGGTAAGCGGGGAGCTGTTTTTT,CASKKILAPSVSGELFF,.,TRBV5-1,.,TRBJ2-2
TGTGCCAGCAAACGAGGAGGGGGCGATGGCTACACCTTC,CASKRGGGDGYTF,.,TRBV11-2,TRBD1,TRBJ1-2
TGCGCCAGCAGCCAAGATTATACAGGGACAGACTATGGCTACACCTTC,CASSQDYTGTDYGYTF,.,TRBV4-3,TRBD1,TRBJ1-2
TGTGCCAGCGCTCTTGGAGCCAACACTGAAGCTTTCTTT,CASALGANTEAFF,.,TRBV27,.,TRBJ1-1
TGTGCCAGCAGGTTCCAGGGCGAATACACAGATACGCAGTATTTT,CASRFQGEYTDTQYF,once,TRBV6-6,.,TRBJ2-3
TGTGCCAGCTCACCAGGTCGCACAGGGTTGTTTCCTAACTATGGCTACACCTTC,CASSPGRTGLFPNYGYTF,once,TRBV18,.,TRBJ1-2
TGCGCCAGCAAGGTCACGACTAGCGGGAACGAGCAGTACTTC,CASKVTTSGNEQYF,.,TRBV10-2,TRBD2,TRBJ2-7
TGTGCCAGCAGCTTTGTCACTAGCGGGAGCTATGAGCAGTTCTTC,CASSFVTSGSYEQFF,.,TRBV7-9,TRBD2,TRBJ2-1
TGTGCCAGCAGCCAACACAGGGTGGGTGAGGCTGAAGCTTTCTTT,CASSQHRVGEAEAFF,.,TRBV14,.,TRBJ1-1
TGTGCCAGCAGCCCAGACATCCAAGAGACCCAGTACTTC,CASSPDIQETQYF,.,TRBV3-1/TRBV3-2,.,TRBJ2-5
TGCGCCAGCAGTCGGGCAGGCAGGGTCCTTGATGAGCAGTTCTTC,CASSRAGRVLDEQFF,.,TRBV5-1,.,TRBJ2-1
TGCAGCGTCGACACGGGAAACACCATATATTTT,CSVDTGNTIYF,.,TRBV29-1,.,TRBJ1-3
TGTGCCAGCAGCCAAGTTGCCAGGGGGCATGGCTACACCTTC,CASSQVARGHGYTF,.,TRBV3-1/TRBV3-2,TRBD1,TRBJ1-2
TGTGCCAGCAGCTTTCACAGGGAATCCTACGAGCAGTACTTC,CASSFHRESYEQYF,.,TRBV7-2,.,TRBJ2-7
TGTGCCAGCAGCTTAGGGGACAGGGTCTACGAGCAGTACTTC,CASSLGDRVYEQYF,.,TRBV7-9,TRBD1,TRBJ2-7
TGTGCCAGCAGTGAGCCCCACCAGGGGATTAGGTACGAGCAGTACTTC,CASSEPHQGIRYEQYF,.,TRBV2,.,TRBJ2-7
TGTGCCAGCAGTTACCGCGGAGAGCCCTACAATGAGCAGTTCTTC,CASSYRGEPYNEQFF,.,TRBV6-5,.,TRBJ2-1
TGTGCCAGCCGACCCCTAGCCGTGGGGAGTAATGAAAAACTGTTTTTT,CASRPLAVGSNEKLFF,many,TRBV18,.,TRBJ1-4
TGTGCCACCAGTGTGAACGCGGGAGGGCCCGGCGGGGAGCTGTTTTTT,CATSVNAGGPGGELFF,.,TRBV24-1,TRBD2,TRBJ2-2
TGTGCCAGCAGAAAACTGGGCCTAGCGGGAGTAGGGGAGACCCAGTACTTC,CASRKLGLAGVGETQYF,.,TRBV28,TRBD2,TRBJ2-5
TGTGCCAGCAGTTCTATCGGGTTCAGAGGGGAGACCCAGTACTTC,CASSSIGFRGETQYF,.,TRBV6-2/TRBV6-3,.,TRBJ2-5
TGTGCCAGCAGCCCTAGACAGGGTTGGAACACCGGGGAGCTGTTTTTT,CASSPRQGWNTGELFF,.,TRBV6-2/TRBV6-3,TRBD1,TRBJ2-2
TGTGCCAGCAGCCCCGGGCGGGAAACCGGGGAGCTGTTTTTT,CASSPGRETGELFF,few,TRBV25-1,.,TRBJ2-2
TGCGCCAGCAGCCAAGATTGGGCAACTGAGCAGTTCTTC,CASSQDWATEQFF,few,TRBV4-1,.,TRBJ2-1
TGTGCCAGCAGGGCAGGGATGGAGTATGGCTACACCTTC,CASRAGMEYGYTF,.,TRBV28,.,TRBJ1-2